The rows below give T cell receptor beta chains drawn from one sample of a study of cytomegalovirus exposure and HLA in healthy donors. The repertoire was sequenced with immunoSEQ multiplex PCR; TCRdb's copy has only in-frame clones and lacks some. The profile covers tens of thousands of clones, with about four fifths appearing a single time and around 5.6% taken by the ten largest. The sample consisted of PBMCs. These receptors were taken from a woman in her late teens or twenties in good health and CMV-seropositive. The CDR3 runs from the conserved cysteine through the conserved F or W. The D gene is left open where the match is weak. Size tells how often a clone was seen (once, few, many) or the class of an expanded clone, and some rows leave it out.

abundance: .
j_gene: TRBJ2-1
d_gene: TRBD1
v_gene: TRBV6-1
CDR3nt: TGTGCCAGCAGTGACCGGGACAGGGAGTTCTTC
CDR3aa: CASSDRDREFF

abundance: once
j_gene: TRBJ2-1
d_gene: TRBD1
v_gene: TRBV7-8
CDR3nt: TGTGCCAGCAGCTCCCCGGACAGGTTCTATTCGCAGTTCTTC
CDR3aa: CASSSPDRFYSQFF

abundance: .
j_gene: TRBJ2-7
d_gene: .
v_gene: TRBV4-1
CDR3nt: TGCGCCAGCAGCCAATTTAGGGGCGGCTACGAGCAGTACTTC
CDR3aa: CASSQFRGGYEQYF

abundance: .
j_gene: TRBJ1-1
d_gene: TRBD1
v_gene: TRBV6-1
CDR3nt: TGTGCCAGCAGTGATTATTCTCCGGGACAGATGAACACTGAAGCTTTCTTT
CDR3aa: CASSDYSPGQMNTEAFF

abundance: .
j_gene: TRBJ2-3
d_gene: TRBD2
v_gene: TRBV5-1
CDR3nt: TGCGCCAGCAGTGATAAGCGGGAGCGGGGCCCAGATACGCAGTATTTT
CDR3aa: CASSDKRERGPDTQYF

abundance: few
j_gene: TRBJ2-1
d_gene: TRBD2
v_gene: TRBV6-5
CDR3nt: TGTGCCAGCCGAAGGAGCGGGAGGAACAATGAGCAGTTCTTC
CDR3aa: CASRRSGRNNEQFF

abundance: .
j_gene: TRBJ2-7
d_gene: TRBD2
v_gene: TRBV4-2
CDR3nt: TGTGCCAGCAGCCAAGATTTGGACCTCGGGGCTAGCGGAGGCGAGCAGTACTTC
CDR3aa: CASSQDLDLGASGGEQYF

abundance: .
j_gene: TRBJ2-1
d_gene: TRBD1
v_gene: TRBV5-6
CDR3nt: TGTGCCAGCAGCCGTTGGACAGGCGTCTCCTACAATGAGCAGTTCTTC
CDR3aa: CASSRWTGVSYNEQFF

abundance: .
j_gene: TRBJ1-3
d_gene: TRBD1
v_gene: TRBV28
CDR3nt: TGTGCCAGCAGTGGAGACAGGGACTCTGGAAACACCATATATTTT
CDR3aa: CASSGDRDSGNTIYF

abundance: .
j_gene: TRBJ2-3
d_gene: .
v_gene: TRBV7-2
CDR3nt: TGTGCCAGCAGCACCTACCTTAGCACAGATACGCAGTATTTT
CDR3aa: CASSTYLSTDTQYF

abundance: .
j_gene: TRBJ2-1
d_gene: TRBD2
v_gene: TRBV30
CDR3nt: TGTGCCTGGAGTGTTTGGGAGGGACTAGCGGGAGGACATCTTGGCGAGCAGTTCTTC
CDR3aa: CAWSVWEGLAGGHLGEQFF

abundance: .
j_gene: TRBJ2-7
d_gene: TRBD1
v_gene: TRBV28
CDR3nt: TGTGCCATAAGTGGGGGACAGGGGCCCTACGAGCAGTACTTC
CDR3aa: CAISGGQGPYEQYF

abundance: once
j_gene: TRBJ2-7
d_gene: .
v_gene: TRBV27
CDR3nt: TGTGCCAGCACCCTCGGACTGCCTGTTTACGAGCAGTACTTC
CDR3aa: CASTLGLPVYEQYF

abundance: .
j_gene: TRBJ2-2
d_gene: TRBD1
v_gene: TRBV12-5
CDR3nt: TGTGCTAGTGGGGATCACAGGGGCCCGAACACCGGGGAGCTGTTTTTT
CDR3aa: CASGDHRGPNTGELFF

abundance: .
j_gene: TRBJ2-7
d_gene: TRBD1
v_gene: TRBV19
CDR3nt: TGTGCCAGTAGTATACCGGGACAGATCTACGAGCAGTACTTC
CDR3aa: CASSIPGQIYEQYF

abundance: .
j_gene: TRBJ1-5
d_gene: TRBD1
v_gene: TRBV6-1
CDR3nt: TGTGCCAGCAGTGCCACCGGGACAGCGGATCAGCCCCAGCATTTT
CDR3aa: CASSATGTADQPQHF

abundance: .
j_gene: TRBJ2-2
d_gene: .
v_gene: TRBV28
CDR3nt: TGTGCCAGCAGTTTACCGGGGAACACCGGGGAGCTGTTTTTT
CDR3aa: CASSLPGNTGELFF

abundance: .
j_gene: TRBJ2-7
d_gene: .
v_gene: TRBV29-1
CDR3nt: TGCGGGGGCCTAGGGATGTCCTACGAGCAGTACTTC
CDR3aa: CGGLGMSYEQYF

abundance: few
j_gene: TRBJ2-2
d_gene: TRBD2
v_gene: TRBV18
CDR3nt: TGTGCCAGCTCACCAGCAAGCGGGGGGACCGGGGAGCTGTTTTTT
CDR3aa: CASSPASGGTGELFF

abundance: .
j_gene: TRBJ1-2
d_gene: .
v_gene: TRBV9
CDR3nt: TGTGCCAGCAGCGTAGATCCGACAGATCCCCAGGGCTATGGCTACACCTTC
CDR3aa: CASSVDPTDPQGYGYTF

abundance: once
j_gene: TRBJ2-7
d_gene: .
v_gene: TRBV9
CDR3nt: TGTGCCAGCAGCGTGCCCCATCCGAAGCTGACCTACGAGCAGTACTTC
CDR3aa: CASSVPHPKLTYEQYF

abundance: once
j_gene: TRBJ2-4
d_gene: TRBD2
v_gene: TRBV5-6
CDR3nt: TGTGCCAGCAGCCCGGGGAACGGGACTAGTAAGTTGTTTCGCATTCAGTACTTC
CDR3aa: CASSPGNGTSKLFRIQYF

abundance: .
j_gene: TRBJ1-1
d_gene: .
v_gene: TRBV6-5
CDR3nt: TGTGCCAGCAGTTACTTCAGAGGGATGAACACTGAAGCTTTCTTT
CDR3aa: CASSYFRGMNTEAFF

abundance: .
j_gene: TRBJ1-2
d_gene: .
v_gene: TRBV28
CDR3nt: TGTGCCAGCAGTTTACTCACGACAGCTAACTATGGCTACACCTTC
CDR3aa: CASSLLTTANYGYTF

abundance: .
j_gene: TRBJ2-5
d_gene: TRBD1
v_gene: TRBV19
CDR3nt: TGTGCCAGTAGTAAGACAGGGAACCAAGAGACCCAGTACTTC
CDR3aa: CASSKTGNQETQYF

abundance: .
j_gene: TRBJ2-7
d_gene: .
v_gene: TRBV6-5
CDR3nt: TGTGCCAGCAGTTATCGGGATACCTACGAGCAGTACTTC
CDR3aa: CASSYRDTYEQYF

abundance: .
j_gene: TRBJ1-2
d_gene: .
v_gene: TRBV7-9
CDR3nt: TGTGCCAGCAGCTGGAGGGTCGGGGAGAGTGGCTACACCTTC
CDR3aa: CASSWRVGESGYTF

abundance: .
j_gene: TRBJ1-1
d_gene: TRBD1
v_gene: TRBV2
CDR3nt: TGTGCCAGCAGTGGTTGGGACAGAAGTATGAACACTGAAGCTTTCTTT
CDR3aa: CASSGWDRSMNTEAFF

abundance: few
j_gene: TRBJ1-1
d_gene: .
v_gene: TRBV14
CDR3nt: TGTGCCAGCAATCGGTGGGCCACCACTGAAGCTTTCTTT
CDR3aa: CASNRWATTEAFF

abundance: .
j_gene: TRBJ2-1
d_gene: .
v_gene: TRBV30
CDR3nt: TGTGCCTGGAGTGGTCGGGGCAATGAGCAGTTCTTC
CDR3aa: CAWSGRGNEQFF

abundance: .
j_gene: TRBJ1-1
d_gene: TRBD1
v_gene: TRBV27
CDR3nt: TGTGCCAGCAGTACCCGGGACAGGGCCAGAAACACTGAAGCTTTCTTT
CDR3aa: CASSTRDRARNTEAFF

abundance: .
j_gene: TRBJ1-1
d_gene: .
v_gene: TRBV30
CDR3nt: TGTGCCTGGAGTTTGGCGGGGGGAGCTTTCTTT
CDR3aa: CAWSLAGGAFF

abundance: .
j_gene: TRBJ1-2
d_gene: TRBD1
v_gene: TRBV19
CDR3nt: TGTGCCAGTAGTTATCAGGGGGCGGGCTATGGCTACACCTTC
CDR3aa: CASSYQGAGYGYTF

abundance: .
j_gene: TRBJ1-2
d_gene: TRBD1
v_gene: TRBV19
CDR3nt: TGTGCCAGTAGGGACCGGGACAGGACTAACTATGGCTACACCTTC
CDR3aa: CASRDRDRTNYGYTF

abundance: .
j_gene: TRBJ1-6
d_gene: .
v_gene: TRBV5-1
CDR3nt: TGCGCCAGCAGCTTTTTATTCGGGGGTGACTCACCCCTCCACTTT
CDR3aa: CASSFLFGGDSPLHF

abundance: .
j_gene: TRBJ2-5
d_gene: TRBD2
v_gene: TRBV4-1
CDR3nt: TGCGCCAGCAGCCCCCTAGCGGGGGCCGTCGGGACCCAGTACTTC
CDR3aa: CASSPLAGAVGTQYF

abundance: .
j_gene: TRBJ2-3
d_gene: TRBD1
v_gene: TRBV5-1
CDR3nt: TGCGCCAGCAGCTTGGTGACAGGGGCATGGGTAAACACAGATACGCAGTATTTT
CDR3aa: CASSLVTGAWVNTDTQYF

abundance: .
j_gene: TRBJ2-1
d_gene: TRBD2
v_gene: TRBV4-2
CDR3nt: TGTGCCAGCAGCCAGATACTAGCGGGAGGAGGTGAGCAGTTCTTC
CDR3aa: CASSQILAGGGEQFF

abundance: .
j_gene: TRBJ2-3
d_gene: TRBD1
v_gene: TRBV7-9
CDR3nt: TGTGCCAGCAGCCCGACAGGGAGCCGCACAGATACGCAGTATTTT
CDR3aa: CASSPTGSRTDTQYF